The TCR beta chain under discussion was sequenced for a study of patients and donors after allogeneic stem cell transplantation. The germline V and J ends were trimmed by 3 bases and 8 bases, with 13 bases remaining between them. The CDR3 runs 13 residues. The germline V gene encodes CDR1 SGHAT and CDR2 FQNNGV. The table lists this clonotype with a few counts. A single record per CDR3 protein comes from TCRdb applying MiXCR to the RT-PCR reads. The repertoire holds about 110,000 distinct CDR3 sequences, with 35% as singletons. Sequencing used blood, either unsorted or a sorted T cell fraction (not recorded which). The chain couples TRBV11-2 to TRBJ1-1; the D gene is possibly TRBD1 (5 bases). The TCR originated in a human donor who was either an allogeneic HSCT recipient or a stem cell or donor lymphocyte infusion donor (not recorded which). It is not recorded whose cells these are; they may come from a transplant donor. The CDR3 DNA reads TGTGCCAGCAGCTTCCGGGACGGAAGGGAAGCTTTCTTT. This gives the protein CASSFRDGREAFF.